This T cell receptor beta chain was recovered during a study of vaccination effects on CD4 cells after COVID-19 (dated by TCRdb to between 2021 and 2024). Notes on the research overall: The ViraFEST assay stimulated PBMC with viral peptide pools and then used TCR sequencing to identify antigen-specific CD4+ T cell clonotypes by expansion. Three convalescent patients were sampled early (day +14) and late (day +241, +227, +161 respectively) after vaccination. Post-vaccine samples across the study were collected a median of 72 days after the second dose, with a range of 14 to 241. A few million PBMC per well were cultured in IMDM with roughly 5% human AB serum, roughly 11 IU/ml IL-2 and gentamicin, plus 10 ug/ml peptides. SARS-CoV-2 spike-specific CD4+ TCR repertoires from before and after mRNA vaccination were compared in COVID-19 convalescent patients and in infection-naive vaccine recipients. Altogether, 10 COVID-19 convalescent patients and several SARS-CoV-2-naive healthy vaccine recipients made up the full study. Cultures from other donors in the study were sequenced with the Oncomine TCR Beta short-read assay on an Illumina iSeq 100. Here is what the overall study found, with its caveats: The study was limited by a small number of convalescent patients, and early post-infection timepoints were lacking. At late post-vaccination timepoints, both infection-induced and vaccine-induced clones showed marked clonal contraction, consistent with waning T cell responses. For convalescent patients, new clones induced by the vaccine made up most of the post-vaccine spike-reactive repertoire, and these new clones were largely distinct from the clones induced by infection.

After about 10 days of culture, CD4+ T cells were isolated with the EasySep CD4+ T cell isolation kit. Convalescent patients had PCR-confirmed SARS-CoV-2 infection between March and December 2020, before Alpha, Beta and Delta variants emerged in the United States. Each participant received two doses of an mRNA SARS-CoV-2 vaccine, either BNT162b2 or mRNA-1273. Half of the culture medium was replaced with fresh IL-2-containing medium on days 3 and 7. Unless otherwise noted, each peptide stimulation condition was cultured in triplicate wells. PBMC were separated from whole blood using Ficoll-Paque Plus gradient centrifugation and were then either cryopreserved at -140C or used fresh. The QIAamp micro DNA kit was used to extract genomic DNA from the cultured CD4+ T cells. The CDR3 runs 15 residues from the cysteine to the phenylalanine. The DNA shown is the 45-base CDR3, in frame from base 1. Cut back by 3 bases and 8 bases, the V and J ends lie 18 bases apart. CDR1 and CDR2 (SGHNT, YYREEE) derive from the germline V gene (reference sequence).

Library preparation used the immunoSEQ multiplex PCR assay. DNA from the cultured, isolated CD4+ T cells was subjected to TCR beta CDR3 sequencing. Under the source paper's analysis protocol: Non-productive TCR sequences were removed and reads were trimmed to the CDR3 region, keeping CDR3s of at least 7 amino acids. The MANAFEST web app was used to identify antigen-specific clonotypes by comparing expansion in peptide wells with expansion in reference cultures. To count as positive, a clone had to show expansion at FDR<0.05 compared with the reference and with all other wells, an odds ratio above 5, and a frequency above 0.1% in two replicate wells. Clonotypes significantly expanded in SARS-CoV-2 spike wells and in at least one common cold coronavirus spike condition were defined as cross-reactive. Levenshtein distance calculated with the stringdist R package was used to assess CDR3 similarity, and unrooted trees were constructed with ape in R 3.6.1. TCRdb carries this immuneACCESS record with in-frame sequences only. Its versions omit some clonotypes, under half of them owing to an unresolved V gene in the studies checked, with the rest unexplained. The D gene and trimming were derived from the DNA, and the V and J assignments and clone size from that table. This sample lists tens of thousands of clones; over 60% were detected once. The ten largest make up 5.4% of the sample.

The table lists this clone with a few counts. Its antigen remains unidentified. Nothing much larger sits one base from this clone, and base qualities are not available. The chain is encoded by TRBV5-4 joined to TRBJ2-1; D gene: possibly TRBD2, on 6 matching bases. The starting material was CD4+ T cells from PBMCs cultured without peptide, obtained after COVID-19 vaccination. The clonotype originates from a human donor who had a prior SARS-CoV-2 infection. The sequence in DNA is TGTGCCAGCAGCTCGACCCCGACTAGTACCGATGAGCAGTTCTTC. Its protein reads: CASSSTPTSTDEQFF.